Listed below are T cell receptor beta chains from one sample, sequenced in a study of patients and donors after allogeneic stem cell transplantation. TCRdb analysed the RT-PCR reads with MiXCR anew, one entry per CDR3 protein. This sample has hundreds of thousands of distinct CDR3 sequences, with 15% to 20% found just once. The material sequenced was blood, either unsorted or a sorted T cell fraction (not recorded which). The receptors stem from a human donor who was either an allogeneic HSCT recipient or a stem cell or donor lymphocyte infusion donor (not recorded which). It is not recorded whose cells these are; they may come from a transplant donor. Both conserved end residues are part of each CDR3. A D gene is named only where the DNA matches it firmly. Clone size is shown for a subset of rows, as once, few, many or a class of expanded clone.

CDR3 DNA: TGTGCCAGCAGAAAAGACATGCGGGACACTGAAGCTTTCTTT
CDR3 protein: CASRKDMRDTEAFF
V gene: TRBV7-2
clone size: few
J gene: TRBJ1-1
D gene: .

CDR3 DNA: TGTGCCAGCAGTTTACAAGACAGGGTGGAGAACATTCAGTACTTC
CDR3 protein: CASSLQDRVENIQYF
V gene: TRBV28
clone size: .
J gene: TRBJ2-4
D gene: TRBD1

CDR3 DNA: TGTGCCAGCAGCCGCGGCGTGAGTAGCGGGAAGACCGGGGAGCTGTTTTTT
CDR3 protein: CASSRGVSSGKTGELFF
V gene: TRBV4-2
clone size: .
J gene: TRBJ2-2
D gene: TRBD2

CDR3 DNA: TGTGCCAGCAGCTTAGAGACTAGCGGGAGTTCGCTCTACAATGAGCAGTTCTTC
CDR3 protein: CASSLETSGSSLYNEQFF
V gene: TRBV7-6
clone size: .
J gene: TRBJ2-1
D gene: TRBD2

CDR3 DNA: TGTGCCAGCAGTTTAAAACGCCGGACAGGGATGGACACTGAAGCTTTCTTT
CDR3 protein: CASSLKRRTGMDTEAFF
V gene: TRBV12-3/TRBV12-4
clone size: .
J gene: TRBJ1-1
D gene: TRBD1

CDR3 DNA: TGTGCCAGCAGCCAAGCCAGGGTAGGTGAGCAGTACTTC
CDR3 protein: CASSQARVGEQYF
V gene: TRBV14
clone size: few
J gene: TRBJ2-7
D gene: .

CDR3 DNA: TGCGCCAGCAGTTTAACCCCGGGTTTTATCCGACAAGAGACCCAGTACTTC
CDR3 protein: CASSLTPGFIRQETQYF
V gene: TRBV5-1
clone size: few
J gene: TRBJ2-5
D gene: .

CDR3 DNA: TGTGCCAGCAGTGGGAGGGGTTACGAGCAGTACTTC
CDR3 protein: CASSGRGYEQYF
V gene: TRBV6-1
clone size: many
J gene: TRBJ2-7
D gene: .

CDR3 DNA: TGTGCCAGCAGCGTGCTAGGGAGTTGGGACACCGGGGAGCTGTTTTTT
CDR3 protein: CASSVLGSWDTGELFF
V gene: TRBV9
clone size: .
J gene: TRBJ2-2
D gene: .

CDR3 DNA: TGTGCCAGCAGCCCTATGACAGATACGCAGTATTTT
CDR3 protein: CASSPMTDTQYF
V gene: TRBV11-3
clone size: few
J gene: TRBJ2-3
D gene: .

CDR3 DNA: TGTGCCAGCAGCCCTATCCCGGGAGATGGCTGCACCTTC
CDR3 protein: CASSPIPGDGCTF
V gene: TRBV3-1
clone size: once
J gene: TRBJ1-2
D gene: .

CDR3 DNA: TGCGCCAGCGGAAGGGGGCTCGGGGCTGAAGCTTTCTTT
CDR3 protein: CASGRGLGAEAFF
V gene: TRBV5-1
clone size: few
J gene: TRBJ1-1
D gene: TRBD1

CDR3 DNA: TGTGCCAGCAGTTTAGAGGGGGGAAGGACTAGCAGGTTCTTC
CDR3 protein: CASSLEGGRTSRFF
V gene: TRBV12-3/TRBV12-4
clone size: few
J gene: TRBJ2-1
D gene: TRBD2

CDR3 DNA: TGTGCCAGCAGCTTGTATCCGGGACAGCTAACCTACGAGCAGTACTTC
CDR3 protein: CASSLYPGQLTYEQYF
V gene: TRBV5-5
clone size: .
J gene: TRBJ2-7
D gene: TRBD1

CDR3 DNA: TGTGCCACCAGTGATGCCGGGACGGGAAGCAATCAGCCCCAGCATTTT
CDR3 protein: CATSDAGTGSNQPQHF
V gene: TRBV24-1
clone size: .
J gene: TRBJ1-5
D gene: .

CDR3 DNA: TGTGCCAGCAGTACAGACAGGGGCATCGATGGCTACACCTTC
CDR3 protein: CASSTDRGIDGYTF
V gene: TRBV6-1
clone size: .
J gene: TRBJ1-2
D gene: TRBD1

CDR3 DNA: TGTGCCAGCAGTCGACTAGCGGGAGGGAGGAAGACCCAGTACTTC
CDR3 protein: CASSRLAGGRKTQYF
V gene: TRBV7-6
clone size: .
J gene: TRBJ2-5
D gene: TRBD2

CDR3 DNA: TGTGCCAGCAGCTACGGACAGGCGGCCACTGAAGCTTTCTTT
CDR3 protein: CASSYGQAATEAFF
V gene: TRBV9
clone size: .
J gene: TRBJ1-1
D gene: TRBD1

CDR3 DNA: TGTGCCTGGAGTGACGGGACCCACTTCGGCCCCCAGCATTTT
CDR3 protein: CAWSDGTHFGPQHF
V gene: TRBV30
clone size: few
J gene: TRBJ1-5
D gene: .

CDR3 DNA: TGTGCCAGCAGTTTAGATGGGGGCGCGACTGAAGCTTTCTTT
CDR3 protein: CASSLDGGATEAFF
V gene: TRBV12-3/TRBV12-4
clone size: many
J gene: TRBJ1-1
D gene: .

CDR3 DNA: TGCAGTGCTAGAGATGGGGAGCAGTACTTC
CDR3 protein: CSARDGEQYF
V gene: TRBV20-1
clone size: .
J gene: TRBJ2-7
D gene: .

CDR3 DNA: TGTGCCACCAGCAGACTAGATATCGGGGAGCTGTTTTTT
CDR3 protein: CATSRLDIGELFF
V gene: TRBV15
clone size: few
J gene: TRBJ2-2
D gene: .

CDR3 DNA: TGTGCCAGCAGCGTAGATCTAGCGGGGGGGCCGTATTCCTCCTACAATGAGCAGTTCTTC
CDR3 protein: CASSVDLAGGPYSSYNEQFF
V gene: TRBV9
clone size: few
J gene: TRBJ2-1
D gene: TRBD2

CDR3 DNA: TGTGCCAGCAGCCCTACTCTAGCGGGGGGGTCAGATACGCAGTATTTT
CDR3 protein: CASSPTLAGGSDTQYF
V gene: TRBV27
clone size: .
J gene: TRBJ2-3
D gene: TRBD2

CDR3 DNA: TGTGCCAGCAGTCCAGCAACGACAGGGATTATCACCGGGGAGCTGTTTTTT
CDR3 protein: CASSPATTGIITGELFF
V gene: TRBV12-3/TRBV12-4
clone size: many
J gene: TRBJ2-2
D gene: TRBD1

CDR3 DNA: TGCGCCAGCAGCTCCCTCAGGGGTGAAAAACTGTTTTTT
CDR3 protein: CASSSLRGEKLFF
V gene: TRBV4-1
clone size: few
J gene: TRBJ1-4
D gene: .

CDR3 DNA: TGTGCCAGCAGCTCCCTCCCCCGGGGGACCCAGTACTTC
CDR3 protein: CASSSLPRGTQYF
V gene: TRBV7-2
clone size: few
J gene: TRBJ2-5
D gene: .

CDR3 DNA: TGTGCCAGTATACTAGCGGGAGGTACCGGGGAGCTGTTTTTT
CDR3 protein: CASILAGGTGELFF
V gene: TRBV19
clone size: once
J gene: TRBJ2-2
D gene: TRBD2

CDR3 DNA: TGTGCCAGCAGCCCATTCGGACACCATCAAGAGACCCAGTACTTC
CDR3 protein: CASSPFGHHQETQYF
V gene: TRBV12-3/TRBV12-4
clone size: few
J gene: TRBJ2-5
D gene: .

CDR3 DNA: TGTGCCAGCAGACTAGCGGGGGGGATCGCAGATACGCAGTATTTT
CDR3 protein: CASRLAGGIADTQYF
V gene: TRBV12-3/TRBV12-4
clone size: few
J gene: TRBJ2-3
D gene: TRBD2

CDR3 DNA: TGCGCCAGCAGCCAAGGTTGGCTTTGGGAGGGCGGAAACACCATATATTTT
CDR3 protein: CASSQGWLWEGGNTIYF
V gene: TRBV4-1
clone size: few
J gene: TRBJ1-3
D gene: .

CDR3 DNA: TGTGCCACCTCCGAAAGTCGGTTCGAGCAGTACTTC
CDR3 protein: CATSESRFEQYF
V gene: TRBV11-2
clone size: .
J gene: TRBJ2-7
D gene: .

CDR3 DNA: TGCAGTGCTAAGATGACAGGGGGCAGAGCTGAAGCTTTCTTT
CDR3 protein: CSAKMTGGRAEAFF
V gene: TRBV20-1
clone size: few
J gene: TRBJ1-1
D gene: TRBD1

CDR3 DNA: TGCGCCAGCAGCTTTCGGGGATTCACAGATACGCAGTATTTT
CDR3 protein: CASSFRGFTDTQYF
V gene: TRBV5-1
clone size: .
J gene: TRBJ2-3
D gene: .

CDR3 DNA: TGTGCCAGCAGTTACAATAATTTGGGCGGATCCACCTACGAGCAGTACTTC
CDR3 protein: CASSYNNLGGSTYEQYF
V gene: TRBV6-5
clone size: few
J gene: TRBJ2-7
D gene: .

CDR3 DNA: TGTGCCAGCAGACCCCCTACTAGCGGGGACTACAATGAGCAGTTCTTC
CDR3 protein: CASRPPTSGDYNEQFF
V gene: TRBV6-2/TRBV6-3
clone size: many
J gene: TRBJ2-1
D gene: TRBD2

CDR3 DNA: TGCAGCGTCCGGGGCAGATCCACGGATACGCAGTATTTT
CDR3 protein: CSVRGRSTDTQYF
V gene: TRBV29-1
clone size: .
J gene: TRBJ2-3
D gene: .

CDR3 DNA: TGCGCCAGCAGCCAAGGGACAGGCAGATCACCCCTCCACTTT
CDR3 protein: CASSQGTGRSPLHF
V gene: TRBV4-3
clone size: .
J gene: TRBJ1-6
D gene: TRBD1

CDR3 DNA: TGCGCCAGCAGCGTGACCGGGTCTGACGAGCAGTACTTC
CDR3 protein: CASSVTGSDEQYF
V gene: TRBV4-1
clone size: few
J gene: TRBJ2-7
D gene: .

CDR3 DNA: TGCGCCAGCAGTTCACTGAGAGGGGGGAACACTGAAGCTTTCTTT
CDR3 protein: CASSSLRGGNTEAFF
V gene: TRBV5-1
clone size: .
J gene: TRBJ1-1
D gene: .

CDR3 DNA: TGTGCCAGCAGGCCCCATCCGACCGCAGATACGCAGTATTTT
CDR3 protein: CASRPHPTADTQYF
V gene: TRBV12-3/TRBV12-4
clone size: few
J gene: TRBJ2-3
D gene: .

CDR3 DNA: TGTGCCAGCAGATCACCGGGACAGGGGGCCGGCGGGGAGCTGTTTTTT
CDR3 protein: CASRSPGQGAGGELFF
V gene: TRBV5-5
clone size: .
J gene: TRBJ2-2
D gene: TRBD1

CDR3 DNA: TGCAGTGCTACCCCCAAACCACGGGTTAGCAATCAGCCCCAGCATTTT
CDR3 protein: CSATPKPRVSNQPQHF
V gene: TRBV20-1
clone size: .
J gene: TRBJ1-5
D gene: .

CDR3 DNA: TGTGCCAGCAGCCATACAGGGGGAGGTCAGCCCCAGCATTTT
CDR3 protein: CASSHTGGGQPQHF
V gene: TRBV7-9
clone size: .
J gene: TRBJ1-5
D gene: TRBD1